One and the same sample provided the 9 T cell receptor beta chains below, sequenced in a study of cytomegalovirus exposure and HLA in healthy donors. 13 Jbeta primers and 60 Vbeta primers were used for the PCR. Sequencing was performed with immunoSEQ multiplex PCR; in TCRdb, only in-frame clones are kept and a portion is missing. Among more than 150,000 clones listed, 76% were seen once. Sequences were obtained from PBMCs. The receptor set was obtained from a woman under 40 in good health and CMV-seropositive.

V gene TRBV18 combines with J gene TRBJ2-1, with TRBD1 identical over 7 bases. There are 16 residues in the CDR3. V shed 0 bases and J 0 bases; nucleotides not matched to a gene: 2. Germline V lookup: CDR1 KGHSH, CDR2 LQKENI. The CDR3 nucleotides are TGTGCCAGCTCACCACCGGGACAGAGCTCCTACAATGAGCAGTTCTTC. It codes for CASSPPGQSSYNEQFF. The entire variable domain, with the rest obtained from reference TRBV18 and TRBJ2-1, is as follows: NAGVMQNPRHLVRRRGQEARLRCSPMKGHSHVYWYRQLPEEGLKFMVYLQKENIIDESGMPKERFSAEFPKEGPSILRIQQVVRGDSAAYFCASSPPGQSSYNEQFFGPGTRLTVL.

The chain combines TRBV5-4 with TRBJ1-6, with 8 bases that match TRBD1. The trim removed 0 bases at V and 6 bases at J, leaving 2 bases unmatched. Germline V gives CDR1 SGHNT, CDR2 YYREEE (reference sequence). The CDR3 is made up of 15 amino acids. The CDR3 nucleotides read TGTGCCAGCAGCTTGGGACAGGGGAGTAATTCACCCCTCCACTTT. This gives the protein CASSLGQGSNSPLHF.

This clone has a handful of counts. The chain couples TRBV13 to TRBJ2-7, with TRBD2 matching 9 bases. This CDR3 is 18 amino acids long. Germline values: CDR1 PRHDT, CDR2 FYEKMQ (reference sequence). V shed 0 bases and J 2 bases; nucleotides not matched to a gene: 11. CDR3 DNA sequence: TGTGCCAGCAGCTTAGGCGGAGAAGCGGGGGGCCTAGCCTACGAGCAGTACTTC. Protein sequence: CASSLGGEAGGLAYEQYF.

The rearrangement uses TRBV14 and TRBJ2-3, with TRBD1 matching 8 bases. Germline CDR1 and CDR2: SGHDN and FVKESK. The CDR3 runs to 15 residues. Trimming took 4 bases from V and 2 from J; bases not matched to a gene: 5. CDR3: CASSRTGRFTDTQYF. CDR3 sequence (DNA): TGTGCCAGCAGCCGGACAGGGAGGTTCACAGATACGCAGTATTTT.

This clone has more than one count but fewer than ten. The chain employs TRBV11-3 and TRBJ1-6; D unresolved. V was pared by 0 bases and J by 0 bases, with 12 bases between. The CDR3 is made up of 18 amino acids. Germline V lookup: CDR1 SGHNT, CDR2 YENEEA. The CDR3 protein is CASSLDQSGSSYNSPLHF. The CDR3 DNA is TGTGCCAGCAGCTTAGATCAGAGCGGGAGCTCCTATAATTCACCCCTCCACTTT.

The gene calls are TRBV4-1 and TRBJ1-4; D perhaps matches TRBD1 (6 bases). V was shortened by 1 base and J by 5 bases, with 11 bases between the two germline ends. CDR1 MGHRA and CDR2 YSYEKL come from the germline V gene. CDR3 length equals 15 residues. The CDR3 DNA reads as TGCGCCAGCAGCCAAGCGCCAGGGGCAAATGAAAAACTGTTTTTT. Translation gives CASSQAPGANEKLFF.

This chain uses TRBV20-1 with TRBJ1-2; D remains unclear. Germline loops: CDR1 DFQATT, CDR2 SNEGSKA (reference sequence). This CDR3 region has 11 residues. V lost 2 bases, J lost 3 bases, and 4 bases lay in between. CDR3 in DNA: TGCAGTGCTAGACAGGACTATGGCTACACCTTC. It is translated as CSARQDYGYTF.

This clone was observed once. This rearrangement joins TRBV7-6 to TRBJ2-5, with TRBD1 identical over 9 bases. With the DNA end fitting TRBJ2-7 better, the J assignment may be wrong. The CDR3 runs to 17 residues. Germline V gene sequence: CDR1 SGHVS, CDR2 FNYEAQ. The CDR3 region is CASSPHPGQGGTDEQYF. DNA for the CDR3: TGTGCCAGCAGCCCGCATCCGGGACAGGGTGGGACGGACGAGCAGTACTTC.

The chain uses TRBV14 and TRBJ2-1; 11 bases are shared with TRBD2. V gave up 3 bases and J gave up 12 bases; unmatched junction bases: 10. This CDR3 is 15 amino acids long. CDR1 is SGHDN, CDR2 FVKESK, per germline. CDR3: CASSHLTSGAPPQFF. Here the CDR3 DNA reads TGTGCCAGCAGCCACCTGACTAGCGGGGCCCCCCCGCAGTTCTTC.